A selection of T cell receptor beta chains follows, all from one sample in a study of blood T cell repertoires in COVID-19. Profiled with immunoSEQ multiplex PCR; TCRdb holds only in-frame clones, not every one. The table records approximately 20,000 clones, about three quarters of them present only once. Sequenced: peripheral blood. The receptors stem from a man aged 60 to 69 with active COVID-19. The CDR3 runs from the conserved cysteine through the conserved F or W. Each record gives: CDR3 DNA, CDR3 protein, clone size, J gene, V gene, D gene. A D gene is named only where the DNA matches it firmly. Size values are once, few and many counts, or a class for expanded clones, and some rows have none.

cdr3_nt: TGTGCCAGCAGCTCGGGACTAGCGGGAGCGGGAGAGACCCAGTACTTC
cdr3_aa: CASSSGLAGAGETQYF
clone_size: once
j_call: TRBJ2-5
v_call: TRBV5-8
d_call: TRBD2

cdr3_nt: TGTGCCAGCAGTCCCGGGCAGGGTGGTTCTGGGGCCAACGTCCTGACTTTC
cdr3_aa: CASSPGQGGSGANVLTF
clone_size: -
j_call: TRBJ2-6
v_call: TRBV28
d_call: -

cdr3_nt: TGTGCCAGCCCTAGTTTTGAGCAGTTCTTC
cdr3_aa: CASPSFEQFF
clone_size: -
j_call: TRBJ2-1
v_call: TRBV6-8
d_call: -

cdr3_nt: TGTGCCAGCTCTGCGCGGGAGCCCCGCTACAATGAGCAGTTCTTC
cdr3_aa: CASSAREPRYNEQFF
clone_size: -
j_call: TRBJ2-1
v_call: TRBV6-5
d_call: TRBD2

cdr3_nt: TGTGCCTCACAGGGCAAGCTAGGAAACACCATATATTTT
cdr3_aa: CASQGKLGNTIYF
clone_size: -
j_call: TRBJ1-3
v_call: TRBV10-3
d_call: -

cdr3_nt: TGCGCCAGCAGAAGGACCGGGACAGGGAATGAAAAACTGTTTTTT
cdr3_aa: CASRRTGTGNEKLFF
clone_size: -
j_call: TRBJ1-4
v_call: TRBV5-1
d_call: TRBD1

cdr3_nt: TGTGCCAGCAGCCAAGCGTGGGCATCGTACAATGAGCAGTTCTTC
cdr3_aa: CASSQAWASYNEQFF
clone_size: once
j_call: TRBJ2-1
v_call: TRBV3-1/TRBV3-2
d_call: -

cdr3_nt: TGTGCCACCAGCAGAGATCATGGCAGGGACTCCTACGAGCAGTACTTC
cdr3_aa: CATSRDHGRDSYEQYF
clone_size: -
j_call: TRBJ2-7
v_call: TRBV15
d_call: -

cdr3_nt: TGCGCCAGCAGCTCCTTAGCGGAAATTACAGATACGCAGTATTTT
cdr3_aa: CASSSLAEITDTQYF
clone_size: -
j_call: TRBJ2-3
v_call: TRBV5-1
d_call: -

cdr3_nt: TGTGCCAGCAGTATTTCGGTTTATGGCTACACCTTC
cdr3_aa: CASSISVYGYTF
clone_size: -
j_call: TRBJ1-2
v_call: TRBV2
d_call: -